A single sample gave rise to the 15 T cell receptor beta chains below, sequenced in a study of blood T cells in healthy people across ages. Alongside a J-beta primer mix, a sample-barcoded 5' primer served in a second PCR lasting 7 to 11 cycles. TCRdb reprocessed the 5' RACE reads via MiXCR and lists one record per CDR3 protein. The sample lists some 1,800,000 distinct CDR3 sequences, roughly 43% occurring once. Source material: blood. Receptors were obtained from a human donor in good health.

CDR3 loop: CASSPREAGLRETQYF. In DNA form, the CDR3 reads TGTGCCAGCAGTCCACGGGAAGCAGGATTGCGAGAGACCCAGTACTTC. The chain combines TRBV7-9 with TRBJ2-5; D may be TRBD2 (5 bases). Trimming stripped 6 bases from V and 4 bases from J, with 21 bases between. The CDR3 length is 16 residues. From germline, CDR1 is SEHNR and CDR2 FQNEAQ (reference sequence).

This chain connects TRBV29-1 to TRBJ1-1; D perhaps matches TRBD1 (5 bases). V was cut by 6 bases and J by 11 bases, with 16 bases left in between. Germline CDR1 reads SQVTM; CDR2 reads ANQGSEA. This CDR3 contains 11 residues. In DNA, the CDR3 is TGCAGCGTCGACCCACAGGAACGGGCTTTCTTT. Encoded protein: CSVDPQERAFF.

The chain recombines TRBV20-1 with TRBJ2-3, with D unclear. Trimming pared 3 bases from V and 7 bases from J, leaving 14 bases between. The germline V gene has CDR1 DFQATT and CDR2 SNEGSKA (reference sequence). This CDR3 comprises 13 residues. The CDR3 sequence: CSARNPDVNTQYF. The DNA of the CDR3 is TGCAGTGCTAGGAACCCGGACGTAAATACGCAGTATTTT.

The V call is TRBV5-1, the J call TRBJ2-1; 9 positions agree with TRBD2. The ends lost 5 bases at V and 5 bases at J; junction bases unmatched: 5. Germline V gene data show CDR1 as SGHRS and CDR2 as YFSETQ. The CDR3 length is 14 residues. In DNA form, the CDR3 reads TGCGCCAGCAGAGCCCAGCGGGGGGACAATGAGCAGTTCTTC. Protein sequence: CASRAQRGDNEQFF. Variable domain in full (rest from reference TRBV5-1 and TRBJ2-1): KAGVTQTPRYLIKTRGQQVTLSCSPISGHRSVSWYQQTPGQGLQFLFEYFSETQRNKGNFPGRFSGRQFSNSRSEMNVSTLELGDSALYLCASRAQRGDNEQFFGPGTRLTVL.

This chain connects TRBV6-5 to TRBJ1-2; D is undetermined. V lost 2 bases and J lost 8, with 21 bases in between. The CDR3 consists of 16 residues. CDR1 and CDR2 from the germline V gene are MNHEY and SVGAGI. As DNA, the CDR3 is TGTGCCAGCAGTTACCTCGTAACCTATAGACCCCTGGGCTACACCTTC. It yields the protein CASSYLVTYRPLGYTF.

V gene TRBV5-1 combines with J gene TRBJ1-2; D not certain. CDR1 SGHRS and CDR2 YFSETQ come from the germline V gene. This CDR3 contains 15 residues. The V and J ends lost 0 bases and 8 bases respectively, with 17 bases between them. The CDR3 loop reads CASSLVRESPGGYTF. The CDR3 coding sequence is TGCGCCAGCAGCTTGGTTCGGGAATCCCCTGGGGGCTACACCTTC.

The chain combines TRBV3-1 with TRBJ1-5; a possible D gene is TRBD1 (5 bases). CDR1 is LGHDT and CDR2 is YNNKEL in the germline V gene (reference sequence). V was cut by 6 bases and J by 5 bases, with 11 bases left in between. This CDR3 is built from 13 residues. CDR3 sequence: CASSSGIDQPQHF. CDR3 coding DNA: TGTGCCAGCAGTTCAGGGATCGATCAGCCCCAGCATTTT. Supplemented by reference TRBV3-1 and TRBJ1-5, the full variable domain reads DTAVSQTPKYLVTQMGNDKSIKCEQNLGHDTMYWYKQDSKKFLKIMFSYNNKELIINETVPNRFSPKSPDKAHLNLHINSLELGDSAVYFCASSSGIDQPQHFGDGTRLSIL.

The chain joins TRBV20-1 to TRBJ1-5; 7 bases are a match to TRBD1. Trimming removed 4 bases from V and 6 bases from J; junction bases left unmatched: 6. The CDR3 runs 13 residues. The V gene's germline CDR1 is DFQATT and CDR2 SNEGSKA (reference sequence). CDR3 sequence reads: CSATGQASQPQHF. As DNA, the CDR3 is TGCAGTGCTACCGGACAGGCGAGTCAGCCCCAGCATTTT.

The table lists this clonotype with a few counts. The CDR3 DNA reads as TGCAGTGCTATGAGATCCCCCCCCACAGATACGCAGTATTTT. Translated: CSAMRSPPTDTQYF. This rearrangement joins TRBV20-1 to TRBJ2-3; D remains unclear. Trimming took 4 bases from V and 2 from J, leaving 13 bases between them. The CDR3 runs to 14 residues. Germline lookup yields CDR1 DFQATT and CDR2 SNEGSKA (reference sequence).

The chain couples TRBV11-2 to TRBJ1-4; tentatively, D is TRBD1 (6 bases). Between the trimmed V and J ends, which lost 3 bases and 8 bases, there was a span of 16 bases. Germline V gene lookup returns CDR1 SGHAT and CDR2 FQNNGV. The CDR3 has 15 amino acids. CDR3 sequence reads: CASSLSTGGTEKLFF. For the CDR3, the DNA is TGTGCCAGCAGCTTGTCGACAGGAGGAACCGAAAAACTGTTTTTT.

V is TRBV24-1 and J is TRBJ2-5; 8 nucleotides line up with TRBD2. Germline V gene sequence: CDR1 KGHDR, CDR2 SFDVKD. With V trimmed by 7 bases and J by 1 base, 10 bases remained unmatched. This CDR3 region has 16 residues. The CDR3 DNA reads as TGTGCCACCAGCCCCCAGGGCGGGGGGACCCAAGAGACCCAGTACTTC. Translating it yields CATSPQGGGTQETQYF.

This clonotype appeared a few times. V usage is TRBV12-2 and J usage is TRBJ2-7; whether TRBD2, the table's D call, matches the DNA was not checked. TRBV12-2 counts as a pseudogene. This CDR3 has 19 residues. CDR3 residues: CASRLEQGAGLAGPYEQYF. In DNA form, the CDR3 reads TGTGCAAGTCGCTTGGAACAAGGTGCCGGACTAGCGGGGCCCTACGAGCAGTACTTC.

This clonotype was observed at least ten times. V and J are TRBV7-2 and TRBJ2-2, with D tentatively TRBD1 (5 bases). V was trimmed by 3 bases and J by 2 bases, leaving 13 bases between them. This CDR3 region has 16 residues. The germline V gene encodes CDR1 SGHTA and CDR2 FQGNSA. This CDR3 is CASSFDRNYNTGELFF. DNA for the CDR3: TGTGCCAGCAGCTTCGACAGAAATTATAACACCGGGGAGCTGTTTTTT.

Notes on this clonotype: A much larger clone differs from this one at a single base, so this may be a read error. The V call is TRBV24-1, the J call TRBJ2-6; 7 bases agree with TRBD1. This CDR3 spans 18 amino acids. Germline V CDR1 and CDR2: KGHDR, SFDVKD. The CDR3 here is CATSALTGSPSGADVLTF. CDR3 coding DNA: TGTGCCACCAGTGCCTTGACAGGGAGTCCCTCTGGGGCCGACGTCCTGACTTTC.

The rearrangement links TRBV29-1 to TRBJ2-7, with a possible D match to TRBD2 (6 bases). CDR1 and CDR2 from the germline V gene are SQVTM and ANQGSEA. This CDR3 has 13 residues. Trimming stripped 8 bases from V and 5 bases from J, with 19 bases between. CDR3 in amino acids: CSTTGGPGNEQYF. As DNA, the CDR3 is TGCAGCACAACCGGGGGACCCGGGAACGAGCAGTACTTC.